This TCR beta chain was captured by sequencing in a study of cytomegalovirus exposure and HLA in healthy donors. Study findings and constraints: Within the data, a cluster of highly shared sequence variants was likely a sequencing artifact. The authors listed some 150 TCR beta chains as cytomegalovirus-associated. Links to common viral pathogens appeared, in a later analysis, for several of the most significant clusters.

Concerning this clone itself: The antigen remains undetermined.

The CDR3 is made up of 18 amino acids. Per the germline V gene, CDR1 is SEHNR and CDR2 is FQNEAQ (reference sequence). J gave up 3 bases and V 4 bases, and 13 bases lay outside the gene matches. Primers: 60 Vbeta forward and 13 Jbeta reverse. The table came from immunoSEQ multiplex PCR; TCRdb's copy has only in-frame clones and leaves some out. Here the sample spans more than 120,000 clones, 82% being singletons. Healthy bone marrow donors made up the cohort. Sample: PBMCs. The source of this sequence is a male donor in good health and CMV-seronegative. The chain combines TRBV7-9 with TRBJ2-2; TRBD1 aligns across 8 bases. The chain's CDR3 is CASSSRGPGQGYTGELFF. The CDR3 DNA reads as TGTGCCAGCAGCTCGAGGGGCCCCGGACAGGGTTACACCGGGGAGCTGTTTTTT.